This paragraph reports one T cell receptor beta chain. Its target is unknown. A multiplex PCR was run with 60 Vbeta primers and 13 Jbeta primers. TCRdb's copy holds only in-frame clones and misses some; the assay was immunoSEQ multiplex PCR. The sample consists of about 130,000 clones, about 78% of them appearing once. The length of the CDR3 is 12 residues. Trimming shortened V by 8 bases and J by 4 bases, and 11 bases separated the two germline ends. Looked up from germline, CDR1 is LNHDA and CDR2 is SQIVND (reference sequence). The data belong to a study of cytomegalovirus exposure and HLA in healthy donors. Study results and limitations: In an earlier analysis, most TCR beta V segments were productive about 87% or about 30% of the time. HLA-A and HLA-B allele assignments for most subjects were reportedly predicted accurately using TCR beta sequences.

V usage is TRBV19 and J usage is TRBJ2-5; D is possibly TRBD1 (6 bases). Sequenced sample: PBMCs. The origin of this receptor is a man over 45 in good health and CMV-seronegative. The CDR3 sequence is CASSEGGETQYF. CDR3 nucleotides: TGTGCCAGTTCGGAAGGGGGAGAGACCCAGTACTTC.